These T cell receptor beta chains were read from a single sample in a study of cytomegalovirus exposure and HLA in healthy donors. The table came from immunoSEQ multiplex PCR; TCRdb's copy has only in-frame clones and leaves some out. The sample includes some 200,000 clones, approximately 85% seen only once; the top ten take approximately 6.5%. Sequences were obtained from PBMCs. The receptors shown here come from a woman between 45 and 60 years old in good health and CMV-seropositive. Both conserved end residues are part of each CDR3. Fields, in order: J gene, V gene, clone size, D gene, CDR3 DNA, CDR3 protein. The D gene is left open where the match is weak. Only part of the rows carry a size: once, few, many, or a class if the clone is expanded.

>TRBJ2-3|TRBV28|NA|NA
TGTGCCAGCAGCACCCCAGGGGCAGGGGCAGATACGCAGTATTTT
CASSTPGAGADTQYF
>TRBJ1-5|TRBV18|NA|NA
TGTGCCAGCTCACCTTACAATGAACAGCCCCAGCATTTT
CASSPYNEQPQHF
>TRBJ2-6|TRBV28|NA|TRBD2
TGTGCCAGCAGTTCAAATCCTGCCCGTAGCGGGAGGGTCTCTGGGGCCAACGTCCTGACTTTC
CASSSNPARSGRVSGANVLTF
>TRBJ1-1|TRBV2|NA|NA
TGTGCCAGCAGTTTGACAGGTGTTTACACTGAAGCTTTCTTT
CASSLTGVYTEAFF
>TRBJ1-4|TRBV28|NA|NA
TGTGCCAGCAGTACCCCCGCAGGGGCTAATGAAAAACTGTTTTTT
CASSTPAGANEKLFF
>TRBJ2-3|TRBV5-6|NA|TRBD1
TGTGCCAGCAGCAACCCCGGGACAGCTTTTACTAGCACAGATACGCAGTATTTT
CASSNPGTAFTSTDTQYF
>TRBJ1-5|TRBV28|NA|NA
TGTGCCAGCAGTTTCAGGGGTCATCAGCCCCAGCATTTT
CASSFRGHQPQHF
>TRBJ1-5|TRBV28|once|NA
TGTGCCAGCAGCCGATCCAGGGAGGTGTATAGCAATCAGCCCCAGCATTTT
CASSRSREVYSNQPQHF
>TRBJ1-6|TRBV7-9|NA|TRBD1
TGTGCCAGCAGCCCGGGACAGAAGAATTCACCCCTCCACTTT
CASSPGQKNSPLHF
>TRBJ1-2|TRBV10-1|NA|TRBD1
TGCGCCAGCGGGACCGGGACAGGGTATGGCTACACCTTC
CASGTGTGYGYTF
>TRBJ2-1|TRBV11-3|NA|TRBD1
TGTGCCAGCAGCTTAGGTCCGGGACAGGGCAATGAGCAGTTCTTC
CASSLGPGQGNEQFF
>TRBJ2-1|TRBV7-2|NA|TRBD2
TGTGCCAGCAGTCATACTAGCGGGGCGGCGAATGAGCAGTTCTTC
CASSHTSGAANEQFF
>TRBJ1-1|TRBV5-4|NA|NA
TGTGCCAGCAGCTTGCAGTTTTCCGTGAACACTGAAGCTTTCTTT
CASSLQFSVNTEAFF
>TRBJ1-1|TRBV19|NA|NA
TGTGCCTCTAGCCCGACTGGGGGGAAAGTGGACACTGAAGCTTTCTTT
CASSPTGGKVDTEAFF
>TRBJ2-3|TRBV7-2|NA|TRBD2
TGTGCCAGCAGCTTAGTCCCTGCGGGGGGGCCAGATACGCAGTATTTT
CASSLVPAGGPDTQYF
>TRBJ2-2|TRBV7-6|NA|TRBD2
TGTGCCAGCAGCCGCCCTGTAGCGGGAGGGAACACCGGGGAGCTGTTTTTT
CASSRPVAGGNTGELFF
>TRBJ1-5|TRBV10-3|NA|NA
TGTGCCATCAGTGACAGAAATAGCAATCAGCCCCAGCATTTT
CAISDRNSNQPQHF
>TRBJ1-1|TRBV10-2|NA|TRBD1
TGCGCCAGCAGTGAGTCAGGACAGGGGGGAGCTTTCTTT
CASSESGQGGAFF
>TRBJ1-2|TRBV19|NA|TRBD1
TGTGCCAGCACCCCCCGGGGGGACAGGGCTGGCTATGGCTACACCTTC
CASTPRGDRAGYGYTF
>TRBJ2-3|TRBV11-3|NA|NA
TGTGCCAGCAGTCTAGGGGATCGCACGGCGGGCACAGATACGCAGTATTTT
CASSLGDRTAGTDTQYF
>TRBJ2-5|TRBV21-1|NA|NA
TGTGCCAGCAGCAATCCCGTCGGGACTAGCGTACAAGAGACCCAGTACTTC
CASSNPVGTSVQETQYF
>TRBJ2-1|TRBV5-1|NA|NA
TGCGCCAGCAGCTTACATCAGGGTGAGCAGTTCTTC
CASSLHQGEQFF
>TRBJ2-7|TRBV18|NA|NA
TGTGCCAGCTCACCACCTTGGACAAGATACGAGCAGTACTTC
CASSPPWTRYEQYF
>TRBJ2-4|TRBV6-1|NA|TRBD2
TGTGCCAGCAGTGGGGGACTAGGAATTTCCAAAAACATTCAGTACTTC
CASSGGLGISKNIQYF
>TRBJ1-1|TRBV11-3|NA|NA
TGTGCCAGCAGCTTAGGGGCGAACACTGAAGCTTTCTTT
CASSLGANTEAFF
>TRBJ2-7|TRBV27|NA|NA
TGTGCCAGCAGTTTAGGGCAGAGCTCCTACGAGCAGTACTTC
CASSLGQSSYEQYF
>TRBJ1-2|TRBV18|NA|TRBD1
TGTGCCAGCTCGTCCGCCGGGACAGGGAGGTATGGCTACACCTTC
CASSSAGTGRYGYTF
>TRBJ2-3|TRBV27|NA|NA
TGTGCCAGCAGTACCCGTGGGCGCACAGATACGCAGTATTTT
CASSTRGRTDTQYF
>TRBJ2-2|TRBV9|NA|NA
TGTGCCAGCAGCGATACCGGGGGGAACACCGGGGAGCTGTTTTTT
CASSDTGGNTGELFF